This passage covers 27 T cell receptor beta chains from one sample sequenced in a study of neoadjuvant anti-PD-1 for oral cavity cancer. Time point in this sample: after neoadjuvant nivolumab, at surgical resection. Method: immunoSEQ multiplex PCR; TCRdb's copy keeps in-frame clones and lacks some. In the table there are about 8,500 clones, under 85% of which are singletons. This specimen was PBMCs, taken after nivolumab (anti-PD-1) treatment. The origin of the receptors is a person between 40 and 80 years old with oral cavity squamous cell carcinoma.

The V and J genes are TRBV15 and TRBJ1-6, with D unresolved. Looked up from germline, CDR1 is LNHNV and CDR2 is YYDKDF (reference sequence). V was shortened by 8 bases and J by 7 bases, with 12 bases between the two germline ends. The CDR3 is 13 residues long. CDR3 sequence: CATRIGVNSPLHF. The CDR3 DNA sequence: TGTGCCACCCGGATCGGTGTAAATTCACCCCTCCACTTT.

This clone was counted once. The chain joins TRBV14 to TRBJ1-1; D gene ambiguous. Between the trimmed V and J ends, which lost 4 bases and 0 bases, there was a span of 6 bases. This CDR3 contains 13 residues. The germline CDR1 and CDR2 sequences are SGHDN and FVKESK. The CDR3 DNA follows: TGTGCCAGCAGCCGTTACATGAACACTGAAGCTTTCTTT. It yields the protein CASSRYMNTEAFF.

This rearrangement joins TRBV6-5 to TRBJ1-1; 8 nucleotides agree with TRBD1. Germline assignment: CDR1 MNHEY and CDR2 SVGAGI. V lost 6 bases to trimming and J lost 4 bases; unmatched junction nucleotides: 7. CDR3 length: 14 residues. This CDR3 reads CASSPTTGGTEAFF. CDR3 nucleotide sequence: TGTGCCAGCAGCCCAACCACAGGGGGCACTGAAGCTTTCTTT.

This clone was observed once. The genes are TRBV28 and TRBJ2-1, with 14 bases lining up with TRBD2. The CDR3 has 16 amino acids. Germline V CDR1 and CDR2: MDHEN, SYDVKM. Trimming took 3 bases from V and 3 from J; bases not matched to a gene: 1. The CDR3 bases are TGTGCCAGCAGTTTGGGACTAGCGGGAGTCTACAATGAGCAGTTCTTC. Translated, it gives CASSLGLAGVYNEQFF.

J is TRBJ2-1 and V is TRBV14; D could derive from TRBD1 or TRBD2 (6 bases each). CDR1 and CDR2 (germline): SGHDN, FVKESK. This CDR3 comprises 15 residues. V was pared by 3 bases and J by 7 bases, with 16 bases between. CDR3 amino acids: CASSQSAGAGNEQFF. CDR3 sequence (DNA): TGTGCCAGCAGCCAGAGTGCAGGGGCGGGGAATGAGCAGTTCTTC.

The chain recombines TRBV5-8 with TRBJ1-4; the D gene is possibly TRBD1 (6 bases). The V end lost 0 bases, the J end lost 7 bases, and 10 bases lay between the germline ends. The germline V gene encodes CDR1 SGHTS and CDR2 YDEGEE. The CDR3 runs to 14 residues. The DNA for the CDR3 is TGTGCCAGCAGCTTGGGAGGGGGAGCTGAAAAACTGTTTTTT. The encoded protein is CASSLGGGAEKLFF.

This clone appeared a single time. This chain joins TRBV10-3 and TRBJ2-1; D uncertain. The CDR3 runs to 11 residues. CDR1 and CDR2 from the germline V gene are ENHRY and SYGVKD. The V gene lost 5 bases and the J gene lost 9 bases, with 8 bases spanning the gap. CDR3 nucleotides: TGTGCCATCAGTTCATTAGGTGAGCAGTTCTTC. Translated: CAISSLGEQFF.

This clone was picked up one time. This chain links TRBV30 with TRBJ1-1, with 7 bases aligning to TRBD1. The germline V gene has CDR1 GTSNPN and CDR2 SVGIG (reference sequence). This CDR3 is 15 amino acids long. J was trimmed by 6 bases and V by 1 base; bases with no gene match: 11. In DNA form, the CDR3 reads TGTGCCTGGAGTGGAGGTGGCAGGGGGAATGCTGAAGCTTTCTTT. Amino acid sequence: CAWSGGGRGNAEAFF. Drawing the rest from reference TRBV30 and TRBJ1-1, the complete variable domain is SQTIHQWPATLVQPVGSPLSLECTVEGTSNPNLYWYRQAAGRGLQLLFYSVGIGQISSEVPQNLSASRPQDRQFILSSKKLLLSDSGFYLCAWSGGGRGNAEAFFGQGTRLTVV.

The gene calls are TRBV5-8 and TRBJ2-2; D may match TRBD1 or TRBD2 (5 bases each). V gave up 4 bases and J gave up 6 bases, with 16 bases separating them. From germline, CDR1 is SGHTS and CDR2 YDEGEE. CDR3 length: 15 amino acids. This chain's CDR3 is CASSLRVLGAGELFF. The DNA of the CDR3 is TGTGCCAGCAGCCTAAGGGTCCTGGGGGCCGGGGAGCTGTTTTTT. Full variable domain (remainder filled in from reference TRBV5-8 and TRBJ2-2): EAGVTQSPTHLIKTRGQQATLRCSPISGHTSVYWYQQALGLGLQFLLWYDEGEERNRGNFPPRFSGRQFPNYSSELNVNALELEDSALYLCASSLRVLGAGELFFGEGSRLTVL.

The chain has TRBV6-1 and TRBJ2-5; 7 positions match TRBD1. This CDR3 comprises 16 residues. Germline-derived CDR1 and CDR2 are MNHNS and SASEGT. The ends lost 2 bases at V and 3 bases at J; junction bases unmatched: 9. Here the CDR3 DNA reads TGTGCCAGCAGTGAATCCTGGGACAGTCTAAAAGAGACCCAGTACTTC. This translates into CASSESWDSLKETQYF.

This chain links TRBV5-5 with TRBJ2-3; TRBD2 aligns across 12 bases. The ends lost 1 base at V and 6 bases at J; junction bases unmatched: 3. In germline, CDR1 is SGHKS, CDR2 YYEKEE (reference sequence). The length of the CDR3 is 15 residues. The DNA for the CDR3 is TGTGCCAGCAGCTTGCGACTAGCGGGAGCCGATACGCAGTATTTT. This encodes CASSLRLAGADTQYF.

The chain carries TRBV11-2 and TRBJ2-1, with no clear D. The CDR3 is 16 amino acids. CDR1 and CDR2 (germline): SGHAT, FQNNGV. V was cut by 1 base and J by 0 bases, with 10 bases left in between. The CDR3 DNA reads as TGTGCCAGCAGCTTAGGGTCACGCAGCTCCTACAATGAGCAGTTCTTC. Its protein is CASSLGSRSSYNEQFF.

The chain links TRBV25-1 to TRBJ1-4; 7 bases align to TRBD1. This CDR3 region has 15 residues. Per the germline V gene, CDR1 is MGHDK and CDR2 is SYGVNS. The ends lost 1 base at V and 8 bases at J; junction bases unmatched: 7. The CDR3 region is CASSELEGGAEKLFF. CDR3 sequence (DNA): TGTGCCAGCAGTGAATTAGAAGGGGGCGCGGAAAAACTGTTTTTT.

In nucleotides, the CDR3 is TGTGCCACCAGGGTGGGGAGCCGAGCAGAGACCCAGTACTTC. As protein: CATRVGSRAETQYF. The V and J genes are TRBV5-5 and TRBJ2-5; D might be TRBD1 or TRBD2, each matching 5 bases. This CDR3 is built from 14 residues. V dropped 9 bases and J dropped 4 bases, with 19 bases sitting between them. CDR1 and CDR2 from the germline V gene are SGHKS and YYEKEE (reference sequence).

This clone showed up just a few times. The gene calls are TRBV19 and TRBJ1-4; perhaps TRBD1 as D (6 bases). Trimming took 6 bases from V and 7 from J, leaving 15 bases between them. CDR1 and CDR2 (germline): LNHDA, SQIVND (reference sequence). This CDR3 has 14 residues. The chain's CDR3 is CASSFRDITEKLFF. The CDR3, as DNA: TGTGCCAGTAGCTTCCGGGACATCACTGAAAAACTGTTTTTT.

The V call is TRBV5-4, the J call TRBJ2-5; D perhaps matches TRBD2 (6 bases). From germline, CDR1 is SGHNT and CDR2 YYREEE (reference sequence). The V gene lost 4 bases and the J gene lost 5 bases, with 15 bases spanning the gap. The CDR3 covers 14 residues. CDR3 in DNA: TGTGCCAGCAGCCCCCAAACGGGAGTGGAGACCCAGTACTTC. It codes for CASSPQTGVETQYF.

This clone showed up just once. CDR3 DNA sequence: TGTGCCAGCAGTGAATCAGGGGGGAGTCTTAACAATGAGCAGTTCTTC. Translating gives CASSESGGSLNNEQFF. The chain is built from TRBV6-1 and TRBJ2-1, with a possible D match to TRBD1 (7 bases). V was trimmed by 2 bases and J by 5 bases, leaving 16 bases between them. Germline V gene data show CDR1 as MNHNS and CDR2 as SASEGT. The CDR3 has 16 amino acids.

This clone was recorded once. The chain joins TRBV6-4 to TRBJ2-3; D ambiguous. V lost 0 bases and J lost 0, with 10 bases in between. Germline V gives CDR1 MRHNA, CDR2 SNTAGT. CDR3 length equals 16 residues. The CDR3 reads CASSDSGLSSTDTQYF. CDR3 coding DNA: TGTGCCAGCAGTGACTCGGGTCTATCTAGCACAGATACGCAGTATTTT.

The chain recombines TRBV5-6 with TRBJ2-5; the D gene is possibly TRBD2 (6 bases). Germline loops: CDR1 SGHDT, CDR2 YYEEEE. V lost 4 bases and J 3 bases, leaving 22 bases between the germline ends. The CDR3 runs 17 residues. In DNA form, the CDR3 reads TGTGCCAGCAGCGCGGCACTAGCTCCCGAAACCAAAGAGACCCAGTACTTC. Translating it yields CASSAALAPETKETQYF.

The V call is TRBV29-1, the J call TRBJ1-2; D might be TRBD1 (6 bases). CDR3 length: 14 amino acids. V shed 4 bases and J shed 6 bases, with 18 bases lying between them. Germline V gives CDR1 SQVTM, CDR2 ANQGSEA. CDR3 sequence: CSVGPWRGQHGYTF. Written as DNA, the CDR3 is TGCAGCGTTGGCCCCTGGCGGGGGCAGCATGGCTACACCTTC.

The V and J genes are TRBV9 and TRBJ2-4, with D perhaps matching TRBD2 (7 bases). The CDR3 has 14 amino acids. Germline loops: CDR1 SGDLS, CDR2 YYNGEE. Trimming shortened V by 3 bases and J by 9 bases, and 16 bases separated the two germline ends. The CDR3 DNA reads TGTGCCAGCAGCGCACTAAGGGGAGGGGGCATTCAGTACTTC. This translates into CASSALRGGGIQYF.

This chain uses TRBV5-5 with TRBJ2-7; D may be TRBD2 (6 bases). V was clipped by 7 bases and J by 0 bases, with 14 bases between them. The CDR3 has 14 residues. The V gene's germline CDR1 is SGHKS and CDR2 YYEKEE (reference sequence). In DNA form, the CDR3 reads TGTGCCAGCCAGGAAGGAGGGAGCTCCTACGAGCAGTACTTC. As protein: CASQEGGSSYEQYF.

The CDR3 spells CASAAAATIQYF. The CDR3 DNA sequence: TGTGCCAGTGCGGCCGCCGCTACGATTCAGTACTTC. The chain joins TRBV2 to TRBJ2-7; D is ambiguous. The CDR3 has 12 residues. From germline, CDR1 is SNHLY and CDR2 FYNNEI. The V end was cut by 9 bases, the J end by 10 bases, with 19 bases between.

V is TRBV27 and J is TRBJ2-2; D possibly corresponds to TRBD1 (6 bases). The CDR3 spans 14 residues. The germline V gene encodes CDR1 MNHEY and CDR2 SMNVEV (reference sequence). V was clipped by 1 base and J by 6 bases, with 9 bases between them. As DNA, the CDR3 is TGTGCCAGCAGTTTATTGGCAGGGGCCGGGGAGCTGTTTTTT. It encodes CASSLLAGAGELFF.

The genes are TRBV5-6 and TRBJ2-2, with TRBD1 as a possible D gene (7 bases). The ends were cut back, 3 bases at V and 6 bases at J, with 18 bases in the middle. Germline CDR1 and CDR2: SGHDT and YYEEEE. The CDR3 covers 16 residues. The CDR3 spells CASSWGRRGHPGELFF. CDR3 DNA sequence: TGTGCCAGCAGCTGGGGAAGGAGGGGGCATCCCGGGGAGCTGTTTTTT.

The genes are TRBV7-8 and TRBJ1-2; tentatively, D is TRBD1 (5 bases). The CDR3 runs 15 residues. Trimming took off 5 bases at V and 3 bases at J, with 16 bases between the two ends. The germline gives CDR1 SGHVS, CDR2 FQNEAQ. Here the CDR3 reads CASSALPRGDYGYTF. The CDR3, as DNA: TGTGCCAGCAGCGCCCTGCCAAGGGGAGACTATGGCTACACCTTC.

This rearrangement joins TRBV5-4 to TRBJ2-7; perhaps TRBD1 as D (6 bases). Per the germline V gene, CDR1 is SGHNT and CDR2 is YYREEE (reference sequence). The CDR3 sequence is 13 residues long. V lost 5 bases and J 1 base, leaving 10 bases between the germline ends. CDR3 nucleotide sequence: TGTGCCAGCAGTAGGGACAAATCCTACGAGCAGTACTTC. Its protein product is CASSRDKSYEQYF.